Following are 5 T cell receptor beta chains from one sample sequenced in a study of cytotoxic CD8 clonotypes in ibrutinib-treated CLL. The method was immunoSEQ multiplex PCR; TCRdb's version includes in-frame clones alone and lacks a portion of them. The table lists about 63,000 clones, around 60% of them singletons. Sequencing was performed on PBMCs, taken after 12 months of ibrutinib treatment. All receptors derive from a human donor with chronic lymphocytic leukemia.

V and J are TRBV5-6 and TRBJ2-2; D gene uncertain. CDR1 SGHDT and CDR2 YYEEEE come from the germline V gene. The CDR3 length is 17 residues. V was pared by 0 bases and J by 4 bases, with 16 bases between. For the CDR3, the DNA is TGTGCCAGCAGCTTGGTCAACTCACCCGATGGCACCGGGGAGCTGTTTTTT. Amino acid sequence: CASSLVNSPDGTGELFF.

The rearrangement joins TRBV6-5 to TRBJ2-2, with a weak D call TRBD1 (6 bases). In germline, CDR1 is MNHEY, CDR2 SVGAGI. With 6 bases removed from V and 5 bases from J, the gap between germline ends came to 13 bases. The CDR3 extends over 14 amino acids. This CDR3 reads CASRTGTTTGELFF. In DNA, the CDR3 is TGTGCCAGCAGAACCGGGACAACTACCGGGGAGCTGTTTTTT.

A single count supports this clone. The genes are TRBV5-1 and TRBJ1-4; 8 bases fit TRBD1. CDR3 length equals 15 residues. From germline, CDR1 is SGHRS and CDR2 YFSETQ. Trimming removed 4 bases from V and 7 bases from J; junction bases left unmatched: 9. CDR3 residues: CASSEGRTGSEKLFF. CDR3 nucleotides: TGCGCCAGCAGCGAGGGGAGGACAGGGAGTGAAAAACTGTTTTTT.

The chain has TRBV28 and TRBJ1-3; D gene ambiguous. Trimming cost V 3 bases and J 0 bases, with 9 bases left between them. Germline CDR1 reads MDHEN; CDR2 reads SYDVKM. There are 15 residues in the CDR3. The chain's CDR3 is CASSFGQFSGNTIYF. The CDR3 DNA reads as TGTGCCAGCAGTTTTGGGCAGTTCTCTGGAAACACCATATATTTT.

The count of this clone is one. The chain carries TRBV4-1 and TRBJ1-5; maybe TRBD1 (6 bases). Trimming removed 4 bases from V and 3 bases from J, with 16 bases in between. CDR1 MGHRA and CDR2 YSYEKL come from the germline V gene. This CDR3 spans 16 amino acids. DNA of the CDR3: TGCGCCAGCAGCCTCTTAGGGGGGGCTAACAATCAGCCCCAGCATTTT. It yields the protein CASSLLGGANNQPQHF.